This paragraph covers one T cell receptor (beta chain) sequence. Antigen unknown. The data were produced by immunoSEQ multiplex PCR, yet TCRdb's version contains in-frame clones alone and is incomplete. Found here are around 25,000 clones, roughly 76% of them singletons; the top ten hold approximately 30%. The data were obtained in a study of PD-1 blockade in classical Hodgkin lymphoma. Findings and caveats of the study: For complete responders, baseline diversity was comparable to that of newly diagnosed patients.

V gave up 7 bases and J gave up 0 bases; unmatched junction bases: 9. Germline CDR1 reads SEHNR; CDR2 reads FQNEAQ (reference sequence). The CDR3 length is 16 residues. The sample's time point: cycle 4 day 1 (C4D1), after 5 to 7 weeks of nivolumab. Autologous stem cell transplantation was followed by relapse in every patient, and brentuximab vedotin exposure varied. V is TRBV7-9 and J is TRBJ2-5; 9 nucleotides match TRBD1. This clonotype originated in a human donor with classical Hodgkin lymphoma. Sequencing was performed on peripheral blood mononuclear cells (PBMCs), taken before the fourth cycle of nivolumab. CDR3 protein: CASTQAGTGNQETQYF. The CDR3 DNA sequence: TGTGCCAGCACCCAGGCCGGGACAGGGAACCAAGAGACCCAGTACTTC.